The 20 T cell receptor beta chains below were found in one sample sequenced in a study of shared clonotypes between healthy human individuals. Profiled with immunoSEQ multiplex PCR; TCRdb holds only in-frame clones, not every one. The sample has about 1.5 million clones, 95% to 99% seen once; the top ten hold less than 0.55%. Sequenced material: naive CD4+ T cells sorted from blood. The sample's subset: CD45RA+ positively selected. The receptors were gathered from a man aged 30 to 39 in good health.

The chain couples TRBV5-5 to TRBJ1-2; maybe TRBD1 (5 bases). This CDR3 has 17 amino acids. Trimming pared 0 bases from V and 4 bases from J, leaving 19 bases between. Germline V gene data show CDR1 as SGHKS and CDR2 as YYEKEE (reference sequence). CDR3 sequence reads: CASSLEPVQGRTYGYTF. The CDR3 DNA reads TGTGCCAGCAGCTTGGAGCCCGTTCAGGGAAGAACCTATGGCTACACCTTC.

The rearrangement joins TRBV5-5 to TRBJ1-5; D might be TRBD1 (5 bases). Trimming cost V 0 bases and J 6 bases, with 16 bases left between them. This CDR3 has 16 amino acids. CDR1 is SGHKS and CDR2 is YYEKEE in the germline V gene (reference sequence). The CDR3 sequence: CASSLAGTGPSQPQHF. Written as DNA, the CDR3 is TGTGCCAGCAGCTTGGCCGGCACAGGTCCGAGTCAGCCCCAGCATTTT. Full variable domain (missing parts from reference TRBV5-5 and TRBJ1-5): DAGVTQSPTHLIKTRGQQVTLRCSPISGHKSVSWYQQVLGQGPQFIFQYYEKEERGRGNFPDRFSARQFPNYSSELNVNALLLGDSALYLCASSLAGTGPSQPQHFGDGTRLSIL.

This clone showed up just once. J is TRBJ2-1 and V is TRBV4-3, with a tentative D call TRBD1 (5 bases). Germline V gives CDR1 LGHNA, CDR2 YSLEER. CDR3 length equals 18 residues. Trimming took 4 bases from V and 5 from J, leaving 24 bases between them. The CDR3 coding sequence is TGCGCCAGCAGCCCCATGAAAGAGCCAGGGCCCACTAACAATGAGCAGTTCTTC. It codes for CASSPMKEPGPTNNEQFF.

The chain recombines TRBV5-6 with TRBJ2-5, with D hard to call. The CDR3 is 12 residues long. Germline V CDR1 and CDR2: SGHDT, YYEEEE. Trimming pared 4 bases from V and 5 bases from J, leaving 9 bases between. The CDR3 sequence: CASSPGRETQYF. DNA for the CDR3: TGTGCCAGCAGCCCTGGCCGGGAGACCCAGTACTTC.

Concerning this clone: A single base separates this from a much larger clone, so it may be a read error. Additional DNA sequences in this sample encode the identical CDR3. The chain has TRBV18 and TRBJ2-3; D is ambiguous. This CDR3 is built from 13 residues. Trimming stripped 3 bases from V and 0 bases from J, with 4 bases between. Germline CDR1 and CDR2: KGHSH and LQKENI. The CDR3: CASSPPSTDTQYF. Here the CDR3 DNA reads TGTGCCAGCTCACCTCCTAGCACAGATACGCAGTATTTT.

The gene calls are TRBV28 and TRBJ1-3; D is ambiguous. Trimming took off 9 bases at V and 4 bases at J, with 10 bases between the two ends. Per germline, CDR1 MDHEN and CDR2 SYDVKM. The CDR3 spans 12 residues. CDR3 amino acids: CASQSSGNTIYF. In nucleotides, the CDR3 is TGTGCCAGTCAGAGTTCCGGAAACACCATATATTTT.

The chain employs TRBV27 and TRBJ2-7, with unresolved D. The germline V gene encodes CDR1 MNHEY and CDR2 SMNVEV (reference sequence). V shed 7 bases and J shed 0 bases, with 10 bases lying between them. The CDR3 has 13 amino acids. The CDR3 region is CASKWGSSYEQYF. In nucleotides, the CDR3 is TGTGCCAGCAAATGGGGTAGCTCCTACGAGCAGTACTTC.

For the CDR3, the DNA is TGCGCCAGCAGCTATGGGACAGGGGACAGGAATCAGCCCCAGCATTTT. Its protein product is CASSYGTGDRNQPQHF. J is TRBJ1-5 and V is TRBV5-1; 10 positions agree with TRBD1. The CDR3 covers 16 residues. The V gene's germline CDR1 is SGHRS and CDR2 YFSETQ. After removal of 3 bases from V and 4 bases from J, the junction contained 7 bases not matched to a gene.

V and J are TRBV15 and TRBJ1-5; 8 positions match TRBD1. V trimming: 5 bases; J trimming: 2 bases; junction bases outside the gene matches: 5. This CDR3 contains 15 residues. Germline V gene data show CDR1 as LNHNV and CDR2 as YYDKDF (reference sequence). DNA for the CDR3: TGTGCCACCAGCTTATCGACAGGGGGCAATCAGCCCCAGCATTTT. Amino acids: CATSLSTGGNQPQHF.

The CDR3 reads CATYRGETQYF. The CDR3 DNA reads TGTGCCACCTACAGGGGAGAGACCCAGTACTTC. The chain recombines TRBV6-6 with TRBJ2-5; 7 bases are shared with TRBD1. Trimming took 10 bases from V and 4 from J; bases not matched to a gene: 3. Germline V gene sequence: CDR1 MNHNY, CDR2 SVGAGI (reference sequence). The length of the CDR3 is 11 residues.

The chain is built from TRBV29-1 and TRBJ2-7; 7 bases match TRBD2. The V gene end was trimmed by 4 bases and the J gene end by 7 bases; junction bases not matched to a gene: 10. The CDR3 contains 13 residues. CDR1 and CDR2 from the germline V gene are SQVTM and ANQGSEA. The DNA of the CDR3 is TGCAGCGTTGCCAAGCTCACAGCGGGGGAGCAGTACTTC. Translated: CSVAKLTAGEQYF.

This chain links TRBV29-1 with TRBJ1-1, with a tentative D call TRBD1 (5 bases). The V gene lost 7 bases and the J gene lost 0 bases, with 6 bases spanning the gap. The CDR3 length is 11 residues. CDR1 is SQVTM and CDR2 is ANQGSEA in the germline V gene. CDR3 residues: CSARVNTEAFF. The CDR3 coding sequence is TGCAGCGCCAGGGTGAACACTGAAGCTTTCTTT.

V usage is TRBV5-1 and J usage is TRBJ2-7; D is possibly TRBD2 (5 bases). The length of the CDR3 is 17 residues. Trimming took 2 bases from V and 3 from J, leaving 21 bases between them. The germline V gene has CDR1 SGHRS and CDR2 YFSETQ. CDR3 nucleotide sequence: TGCGCCAGCAGCTTTTTCAGCCGGACGACTATCCACTACGAGCAGTACTTC. It encodes CASSFFSRTTIHYEQYF.

The chain has TRBV5-6 and TRBJ2-7; 10 bases align to TRBD2. Looked up from germline, CDR1 is SGHDT and CDR2 is YYEEEE. V dropped 0 bases and J dropped 6; count of bases not matched to a gene: 6. The CDR3 has 15 residues. CDR3 residues: CASSLVVAGGAEQYF. CDR3 coding DNA: TGTGCCAGCAGCTTGGTGGTAGCGGGAGGCGCCGAGCAGTACTTC.

The V call is TRBV28, the J call TRBJ2-7; 7 bases map to TRBD1. Germline values: CDR1 MDHEN, CDR2 SYDVKM. The V segment lost 7 bases and the J segment 2 bases; nucleotides outside the gene matches: 8. The CDR3 totals 14 residues. CDR3 bases: TGTGCCAGCACCTCAGGGGGTCCCGCCTACGAGCAGTACTTC. It yields the protein CASTSGGPAYEQYF.

This chain's CDR3 is CASSDQGNSGYTF. CDR3 bases: TGTGCCAGCAGTGACCAGGGGAATTCGGGCTACACCTTC. J is TRBJ1-2 and V is TRBV2; D might be TRBD1 (6 bases). Trimming cost V 3 bases and J 8 bases, with 13 bases left between them. In germline, CDR1 is SNHLY, CDR2 FYNNEI. The CDR3 is 13 amino acids.

This sequence joins TRBV19 and TRBJ2-3, with a tentative D call TRBD2 (6 bases). V was clipped by 3 bases and J by 8 bases, with 18 bases between them. The CDR3 is made up of 15 amino acids. CDR1 and CDR2 from the germline V gene are LNHDA and SQIVND (reference sequence). The CDR3 region is CASSIAGPAWGTQYF. The CDR3 nucleotides read TGTGCCAGTAGTATCGCGGGGCCAGCATGGGGTACGCAGTATTTT.

The V call is TRBV7-2, the J call TRBJ1-1; possibly TRBD1 for D (6 bases). Trimming removed 6 bases at V and 5 bases at J, with 16 bases between. CDR1 and CDR2 (germline): SGHTA, FQGNSA. CDR3 length equals 14 residues. Here the CDR3 reads CASRLQGPGTEAFF. The CDR3, as DNA: TGTGCCAGCAGGCTACAGGGACCTGGGACTGAAGCTTTCTTT.

In regard to this clone: Other DNA variants within this sample encode the same CDR3. The J gene is TRBJ1-2, the V gene TRBV15; D is uncertain. This CDR3 comprises 13 residues. Trimming took 1 base from V and 0 from J, leaving 3 bases between them. CDR1 LNHNV and CDR2 YYDKDF come from the germline V gene (reference sequence). The CDR3 reads CATSRGPNYGYTF. The CDR3 DNA reads as TGTGCCACCAGCAGAGGTCCTAACTATGGCTACACCTTC.

The chain couples TRBV9 to TRBJ2-3, with 8 nucleotides matching TRBD1. The CDR3 has 14 amino acids. Germline lookup yields CDR1 SGDLS and CDR2 YYNGEE. V dropped 1 base and J dropped 6; count of bases not matched to a gene: 4. The CDR3 DNA follows: TGTGCCAGCAGCGTAACAGGGGGTATGGATACGCAGTATTTT. It translates to CASSVTGGMDTQYF.